There are many counts of the clone carrying this T cell receptor beta chain. The data stem from a study of metastatic and nonmetastatic thyroid tumors. Germline V gene lookup returns CDR1 SGHKS and CDR2 YYEKEE (reference sequence). This CDR3 contains 14 residues. Trimming took 0 bases from V and 8 from J, leaving 14 bases between them. Via MiXCR, TCRdb re-called the PCR reads. Of 65,000 or so clones detected, approximately 4.1% appear once; the ten largest clones hold approximately 20%. Patients had received no treatment of any kind before thyroid surgery. This clonotype was obtained from a female donor with papillary thyroid cancer or a benign thyroid nodule (not recorded which). Some clones in this sample may be carry-over from other donors' samples. The sample was blood. The V and J genes are TRBV5-5 and TRBJ1-2, with D maybe TRBD1 (5 bases). In DNA, the CDR3 is TGTGCCAGCAGCTTGGGGGCCGACGAGGGGGGCTACACCTTC. Encoded protein: CASSLGADEGGYTF.